The text below deals with one TCR beta chain. The antigen is unknown. The data are from a study of T cell clonotyping in hematopoietic cell transplantation. Broader study findings: After transplant, recipient diversity fell while pathologically expanded clonotypes grew through day 180. Cells were unsorted, so CD4 and CD8 contributions were not separated. Graft donor and pretransplant recipient Inverse Simpson Index values predicted broader posttransplant TCR diversity. At the given depth, recipient repertoires were over 95% de novo clonotypes.

The table came from immunoSEQ multiplex PCR; TCRdb's copy has only in-frame clones and leaves some out. The table records 50,000 or so clones, roughly 80% of them present only once. Trimming at V came to 6 bases and at J to 3 bases, leaving 8 bases not matched to a gene. The CDR3 consists of 17 residues. Germline values: CDR1 ENHRY, CDR2 SYGVKD. Time point here: recipient sample about 28 days before transplant, after cytoreduction. This chain connects TRBV10-3 to TRBJ2-1; 13 bases line up with TRBD2. The sequence came from a man aged 55 to 70 with myelodysplastic syndrome. Some clones in this sample may be carry-over from other donors' samples. The sequences come from peripheral blood mononuclear cells, collected before stem cell transplant. The CDR3 DNA reads TGTGCCATCAGATCAACTAGCGGGGGGGAACTCTACAATGAGCAGTTCTTC. As protein: CAIRSTSGGELYNEQFF.